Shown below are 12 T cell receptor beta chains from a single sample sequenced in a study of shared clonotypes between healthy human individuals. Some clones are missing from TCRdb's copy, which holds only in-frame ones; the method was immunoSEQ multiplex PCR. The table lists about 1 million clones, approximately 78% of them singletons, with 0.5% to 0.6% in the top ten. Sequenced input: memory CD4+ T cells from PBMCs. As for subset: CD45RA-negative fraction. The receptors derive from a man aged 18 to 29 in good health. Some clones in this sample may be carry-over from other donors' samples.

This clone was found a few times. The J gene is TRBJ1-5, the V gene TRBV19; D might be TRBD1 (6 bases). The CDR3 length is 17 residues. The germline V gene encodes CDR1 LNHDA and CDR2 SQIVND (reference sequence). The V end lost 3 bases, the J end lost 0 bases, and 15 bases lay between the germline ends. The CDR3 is CASSIRSARGSNQPQHF. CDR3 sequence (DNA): TGTGCCAGTAGTATTCGCTCTGCCAGGGGTAGCAATCAGCCCCAGCATTTT.

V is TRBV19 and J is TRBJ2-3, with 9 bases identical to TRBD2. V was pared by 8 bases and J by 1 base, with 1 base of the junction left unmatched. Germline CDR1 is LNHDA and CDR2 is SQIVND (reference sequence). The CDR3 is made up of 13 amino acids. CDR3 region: CASVAGGTDTQYF. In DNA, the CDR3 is TGTGCCAGTGTAGCGGGAGGCACAGATACGCAGTATTTT.

CDR3 loop: CSVEAPGLASNEQFF. The CDR3 bases are TGCAGCGTTGAAGCCCCGGGACTAGCGTCAAATGAGCAGTTCTTC. This chain joins TRBV29-1 and TRBJ2-1; 10 nucleotides line up with TRBD2. CDR1 SQVTM and CDR2 ANQGSEA come from the germline V gene. The V segment lost 1 base and the J segment 7 bases; nucleotides outside the gene matches: 7. There are 15 residues in the CDR3.

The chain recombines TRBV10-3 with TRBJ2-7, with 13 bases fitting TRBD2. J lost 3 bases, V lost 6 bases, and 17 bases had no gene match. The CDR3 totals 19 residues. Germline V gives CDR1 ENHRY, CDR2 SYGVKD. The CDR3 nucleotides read TGTGCCATCAGGGAATCGGTACTAGCGGGAGGGCCTATCCGCTACGAGCAGTACTTC. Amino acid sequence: CAIRESVLAGGPIRYEQYF.

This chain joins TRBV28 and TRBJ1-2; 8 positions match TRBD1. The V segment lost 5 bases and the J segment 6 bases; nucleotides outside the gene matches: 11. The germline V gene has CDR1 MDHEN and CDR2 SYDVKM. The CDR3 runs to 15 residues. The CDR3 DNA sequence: TGTGCCAGCAGTCCCGACATCCCAGGGGGCCATGGCTACACCTTC. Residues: CASSPDIPGGHGYTF.

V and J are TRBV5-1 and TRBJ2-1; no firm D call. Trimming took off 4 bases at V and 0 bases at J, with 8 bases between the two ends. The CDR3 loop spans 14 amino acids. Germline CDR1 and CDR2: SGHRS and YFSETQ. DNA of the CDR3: TGCGCCAGCAGCAGATACAGCTCCTACAATGAGCAGTTCTTC. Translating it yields CASSRYSSYNEQFF. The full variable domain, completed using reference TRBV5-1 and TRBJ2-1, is KAGVTQTPRYLIKTRGQQVTLSCSPISGHRSVSWYQQTPGQGLQFLFEYFSETQRNKGNFPGRFSGRQFSNSRSEMNVSTLELGDSALYLCASSRYSSYNEQFFGPGTRLTVL.

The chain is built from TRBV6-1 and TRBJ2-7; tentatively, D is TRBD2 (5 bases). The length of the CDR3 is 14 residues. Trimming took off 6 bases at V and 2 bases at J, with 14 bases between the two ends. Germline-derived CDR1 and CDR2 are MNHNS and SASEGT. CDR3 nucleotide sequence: TGTGCCAGCAGCACCCGGGATATCGCCTACGAGCAGTACTTC. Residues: CASSTRDIAYEQYF.

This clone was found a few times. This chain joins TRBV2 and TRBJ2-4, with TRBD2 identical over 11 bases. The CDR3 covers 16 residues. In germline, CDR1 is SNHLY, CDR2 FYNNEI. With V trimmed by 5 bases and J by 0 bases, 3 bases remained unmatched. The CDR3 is CASSYTSGRAKNIQYF. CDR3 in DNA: TGTGCCAGCAGTTATACTAGCGGGAGAGCCAAAAACATTCAGTACTTC.

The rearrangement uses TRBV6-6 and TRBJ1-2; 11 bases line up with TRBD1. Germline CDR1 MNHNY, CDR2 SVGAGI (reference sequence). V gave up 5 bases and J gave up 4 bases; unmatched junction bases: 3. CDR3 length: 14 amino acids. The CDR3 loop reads CASSLGQGAYGYTF. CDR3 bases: TGTGCCAGCAGTCTTGGACAGGGGGCCTATGGCTACACCTTC.

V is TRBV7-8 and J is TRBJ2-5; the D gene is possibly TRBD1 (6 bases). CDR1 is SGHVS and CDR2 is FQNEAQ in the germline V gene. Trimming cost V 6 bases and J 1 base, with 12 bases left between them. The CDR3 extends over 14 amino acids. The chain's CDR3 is CASRPGTTQETQYF. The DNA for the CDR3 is TGTGCCAGCAGGCCCGGGACAACCCAAGAGACCCAGTACTTC.

The chain's CDR3 is CASRAGGSFEQYF. The CDR3 DNA sequence: TGCGCCAGCCGGGCGGGAGGGTCTTTCGAGCAGTACTTC. V gene TRBV10-2 combines with J gene TRBJ2-7; TRBD2 agrees at 9 bases. J lost 6 bases, V lost 8 bases, and 8 bases had no gene match. Germline-derived CDR1 and CDR2 are WSHSY and SAAADI. The CDR3 has 13 amino acids.

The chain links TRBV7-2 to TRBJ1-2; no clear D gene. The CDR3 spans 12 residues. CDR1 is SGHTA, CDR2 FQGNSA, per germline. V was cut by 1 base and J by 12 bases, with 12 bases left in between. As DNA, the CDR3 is TGTGCCAGCAGCTTAGAAAAGGGTACCAACACCTTC. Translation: CASSLEKGTNTF. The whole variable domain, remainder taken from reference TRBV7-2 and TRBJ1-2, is GAGVSQSPSNKVTEKGKDVELRCDPISGHTALYWYRQSLGQGLEFLIYFQGNSAPDKSGLPSDRFSAERTGGSVSTLTIQRTQQEDSAVYLCASSLEKGTNTFGSGTRLTVV.